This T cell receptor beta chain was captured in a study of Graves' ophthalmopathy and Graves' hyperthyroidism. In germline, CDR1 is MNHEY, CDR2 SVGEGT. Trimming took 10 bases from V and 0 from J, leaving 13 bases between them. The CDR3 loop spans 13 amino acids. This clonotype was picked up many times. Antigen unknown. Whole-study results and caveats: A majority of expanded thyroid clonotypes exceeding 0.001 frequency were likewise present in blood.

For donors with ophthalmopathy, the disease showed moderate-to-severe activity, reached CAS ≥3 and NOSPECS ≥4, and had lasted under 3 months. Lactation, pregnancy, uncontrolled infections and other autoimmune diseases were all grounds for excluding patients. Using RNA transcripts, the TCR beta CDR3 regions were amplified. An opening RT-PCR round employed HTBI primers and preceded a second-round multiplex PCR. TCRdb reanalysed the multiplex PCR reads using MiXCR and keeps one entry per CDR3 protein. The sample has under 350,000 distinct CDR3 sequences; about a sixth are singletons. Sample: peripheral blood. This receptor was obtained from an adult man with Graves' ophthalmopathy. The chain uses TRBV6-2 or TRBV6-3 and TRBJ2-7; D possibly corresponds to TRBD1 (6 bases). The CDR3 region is CAIQGTDSYEQYF. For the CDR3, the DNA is TGTGCCATCCAGGGGACGGACTCCTACGAGCAGTACTTC.